The clone carrying this T cell receptor (beta chain) was detected only a few times. Looked up from germline, CDR1 is LGHNA and CDR2 is YNFKEQ. Trimming shortened V by 0 bases and J by 9 bases, and 11 bases separated the two germline ends. The CDR3 contains 13 residues. The source of the sample is a study of CD8+CD57+ T cells in acquired aplastic anemia. Background on the study: Average DNA yield from sorted CD4+ and CD8+ cells was approximately 3.2 ug. The average read count for CD4+ cells in healthy donors was 8.5 million to 12 million.

TCR beta VDJ combinations and CDR3 sequences were profiled from genomic DNA. TCRdb used MiXCR to reprocess the reads, holding one entry per CDR3 protein. This table has about 180,000 distinct CDR3 sequences, around 45% appearing once. V gene TRBV4-2 combines with J gene TRBJ1-1; D not resolved. The sample consisted of sorted CD4+, CD8+, or CD8+CD57+ T cells (not recorded which) from PBMCs. This receptor was identified in a human donor in good health. DNA of the CDR3: TGTGCCAGCAGCCAAGATTTTCCAGCACAAGCTTTCTTT. Protein: CASSQDFPAQAFF.